This T cell receptor beta chain was recovered during a study of T cells after yellow fever vaccination. Study summary: Fractions low in cell number were prepared with SMART-Seq v4 Ultra Low Input.

A 5'RACE template-switching step, the method used to make TCR cDNA, added a universal primer site and UMIs. In TCRdb, the 5' RACE reads were re-called with MiXCR into one record per CDR3 protein. The sample consists of 200,000 to 300,000 distinct CDR3 sequences, more than 3.5% of them appearing once. Trimming left V 7 bases short and J 0 bases short, with 16 bases between. The germline gives CDR1 LGHNA, CDR2 YSLEER. The CDR3 covers 16 residues. This clonotype was seen many times. Source: PBMCs, taken 15 days after the yellow fever booster vaccination. The TCR was taken from a man between 18 and 35 years old who received the YFV17D yellow fever vaccine. This chain uses TRBV4-3 with TRBJ2-1; D call uncertain. The CDR3 nucleotides read TGCGCCAGCAACCTGGAACTTGGACGCTCCTACAATGAGCAGTTCTTC. Translated: CASNLELGRSYNEQFF.